This T cell receptor (beta chain) was sequenced during a study of blood T cells in healthy people across ages. Through a sample-barcoded 5' primer and a J-beta primer mix, a second PCR was run for roughly 6 to 11 cycles. Using its own MiXCR run on the 5' RACE reads, TCRdb lists one record per CDR3 protein. The table lists 550,000 to 800,000 distinct CDR3 sequences, about 21% of them singletons, with 3.6% in the top ten. The ends lost 0 bases at V and 5 bases at J; junction bases unmatched: 7. Germline CDR1 DFQATT, CDR2 SNEGSKA (reference sequence). The CDR3 runs to 16 residues. What was sequenced was blood. The source is an older man in good health. V gene TRBV20-1 combines with J gene TRBJ2-5, with 12 bases fitting TRBD2. The CDR3 sequence: CSARESSGGALETQYF. The CDR3 DNA reads TGCAGTGCTAGAGAATCTAGCGGGGGGGCCTTGGAGACCCAGTACTTC.